Each of the 32 T cell receptor beta chains below was sequenced from the same sample in a study of vaccination effects on CD4 cells after COVID-19. What these receptors recognize is not known. Some clones are missing from TCRdb's copy, which holds only in-frame ones; the method was immunoSEQ multiplex PCR. In the table there are about 41,000 clones, under 70% of which are singletons. Before sequencing, viral peptide pools were used by the ViraFEST assay to expand antigen-specific CD4+ T cells. Subsequent to roughly 9 days of culture, CD4+ T cells were isolated. People in the vaccine group had not been infected with SARS-CoV-2 before, and their nucleocapsid antibodies were negative. Sequencing used CD4+ T cells from PBMCs cultured with HCoV-OC43 spike peptides, obtained before COVID-19 vaccination. Documented subset: HCoV-OC43 spike overlapping peptide pool stimulation. These receptors came from a human donor who received a COVID-19 vaccine.

The genes are TRBV9 and TRBJ2-5; D might be TRBD1 (5 bases). The CDR3 runs 14 residues. Between the trimmed V and J ends, which lost 3 bases and 7 bases, there was a span of 16 bases. Germline V gene data show CDR1 as SGDLS and CDR2 as YYNGEE. This CDR3 reads CASSAPTPTGTQYF. The CDR3 DNA reads TGTGCCAGCAGCGCACCCACCCCAACAGGGACCCAGTACTTC.

V is TRBV19 and J is TRBJ2-3; TRBD1 matches at 9 bases. The CDR3 consists of 15 residues. Germline V gene data show CDR1 as LNHDA and CDR2 as SQIVND (reference sequence). The V gene end was trimmed by 5 bases and the J gene end by 4 bases; junction bases not matched to a gene: 7. Here the CDR3 reads CASSVGDRVADTQYF. The DNA for the CDR3 is TGTGCCAGTAGTGTTGGGGACAGGGTGGCAGATACGCAGTATTTT. Combining the CDR3 with reference TRBV19 and TRBJ2-3 gives the whole variable domain DGGITQSPKYLFRKEGQNVTLSCEQNLNHDAMYWYRQDPGQGLRLIYYSQIVNDFQKGDIAEGYSVSREKKESFPLTVTSAQKNPTAFYLCASSVGDRVADTQYFGPGTRLTVL.

The V call is TRBV29-1, the J call TRBJ2-2, with 9 positions matching TRBD1. The J segment lost 5 bases and the V segment lost 4 bases, leaving 5 bases of the junction unmatched. CDR3 length: 14 residues. From germline, CDR1 is SQVTM and CDR2 ANQGSEA. The CDR3, as DNA: TGCAGCGTTGGGGGGGGACAGGGTACCGGGGAGCTGTTTTTT. This gives the protein CSVGGGQGTGELFF.

The chain joins TRBV12-3 or TRBV12-4 to TRBJ2-7; TRBD1 matches 8 bases. Trimming took 4 bases from V and 6 from J; bases not matched to a gene: 5. The CDR3 is made up of 13 amino acids. The CDR3 nucleotides read TGTGCCAGCAGTTCAGGGGGCTACCGCGAGCAGTACTTC. This gives the protein CASSSGGYREQYF.

This chain connects TRBV5-1 to TRBJ2-7; no clear D. The CDR3 totals 14 residues. CDR1 and CDR2 from the germline V gene are SGHRS and YFSETQ. V lost 4 bases, J lost 3 bases, and 14 bases lay in between. This CDR3 reads CASSVWEGNYEQYF. Here the CDR3 DNA reads TGCGCCAGCAGCGTGTGGGAAGGCAACTACGAGCAGTACTTC.

This chain connects TRBV7-6 to TRBJ2-7; 7 positions agree with TRBD1. The CDR3 totals 16 residues. Germline CDR1 is SGHVS and CDR2 is FNYEAQ. Trimming cost V 5 bases and J 0 bases; bases outside gene matches: 10. DNA of the CDR3: TGTGCCAGCAGCATCCGGGACAGTGACATCTCCTACGAGCAGTACTTC. It is translated as CASSIRDSDISYEQYF.

CDR3: CAWSLSGTFNQPQHF. The CDR3 coding sequence is TGTGCCTGGAGCCTCTCCGGGACCTTCAATCAGCCCCAGCATTTT. This chain joins TRBV30 and TRBJ1-5; possible D gene TRBD1, 5 bases. Trimming removed 3 bases at V and 3 bases at J, with 15 bases between. Germline CDR1 and CDR2: GTSNPN and SVGIG (reference sequence). The CDR3 contains 15 residues.

V is TRBV28 and J is TRBJ1-5; the D gene is possibly TRBD1 (6 bases). Germline values: CDR1 MDHEN, CDR2 SYDVKM. The V end lost 7 bases, the J end lost 1 base, and 20 bases lay between the germline ends. This CDR3 contains 17 residues. The chain's CDR3 is CASTPGGWVWSNQPQHF. The CDR3 region has the DNA TGTGCCAGCACCCCGGGGGGCTGGGTATGGAGCAATCAGCCCCAGCATTTT.

The chain has TRBV2 and TRBJ2-5, with D possibly being TRBD2 (5 bases). There are 15 residues in the CDR3. The V gene's germline CDR1 is SNHLY and CDR2 FYNNEI. V lost 2 bases, J lost 7 bases, and 17 bases lay in between. CDR3 loop: CASSERERSLSTQYF. DNA for the CDR3: TGTGCCAGCAGTGAAAGGGAGAGGTCCCTCTCGACCCAGTACTTC.

As regards this clone: One end of the junction is discordant with germline, which a read error may explain. The chain joins TRBV27 to TRBJ1-5; D unclear. Germline V CDR1 and CDR2: MNHEY, SMNVEV (reference sequence). The CDR3 covers 12 residues. The CDR3: CASGFRDQPQHF. CDR3 DNA: TGTGCCAGCGGTTTTAGGGATCAGCCCCAGCATTTT.

This clone was counted at least ten times. The V call is TRBV7-2, the J call TRBJ2-7; possibly TRBD1 for D (6 bases). The CDR3 loop spans 14 amino acids. Germline CDR1 reads SGHTA; CDR2 reads FQGNSA. Trimming took off 2 bases at V and 2 bases at J, with 10 bases between the two ends. DNA for the CDR3: TGTGCCAGCAGCTTAATGGGGGCCGCCTACGAGCAGTACTTC. Residues: CASSLMGAAYEQYF.

The chain is built from TRBV5-1 and TRBJ2-7; weak D call: TRBD2 (5 bases). The V end was cut by 0 bases, the J end by 1 base, with 8 bases between. Looked up from germline, CDR1 is SGHRS and CDR2 is YFSETQ. CDR3 length: 14 amino acids. CDR3 nucleotide sequence: TGCGCCAGCAGCTTGGATAGGGAGTCCTACGAGCAGTACTTC. It encodes CASSLDRESYEQYF.

The chain has TRBV9 and TRBJ2-3, with 7 bases fitting TRBD2. This CDR3 is built from 17 residues. The V segment lost 3 bases and the J segment 0 bases; nucleotides outside the gene matches: 10. Germline V lookup: CDR1 SGDLS, CDR2 YYNGEE. The DNA of the CDR3 is TGTGCCAGCAGCGGATCCCCCGGGGGGATTAGCACAGATACGCAGTATTTT. Translating it yields CASSGSPGGISTDTQYF.

In this sample, this clone turned up a few times. V gene TRBV5-1 combines with J gene TRBJ2-3, with 7 positions matching TRBD1. This CDR3 is built from 15 residues. Germline V CDR1 and CDR2: SGHRS, YFSETQ. Trimming took 0 bases from V and 5 from J; bases not matched to a gene: 6. The CDR3 DNA reads TGCGCCAGCAGCTTGGGACAGGGTCGGGGAGATACGCAGTATTTT. This sequence encodes CASSLGQGRGDTQYF.

The genes are TRBV3-1 (or the pseudogene TRBV3-2) and TRBJ2-1; 11 nucleotides agree with TRBD2. Unmatched junction bases numbered 7, after V lost 4 bases and J lost 8 bases. The CDR3 length is 15 residues. Germline loops: CDR1 LGHDT, CDR2 YNNKEL (reference sequence). DNA for the CDR3: TGTGCCAGCAGCCTTCGACTAGCGGGGACCGATGAGCAGTTCTTC. This encodes CASSLRLAGTDEQFF.

The chain carries TRBV5-6 and TRBJ2-7, with D possibly matching TRBD2 (6 bases). V lost 7 bases and J lost 2, with 16 bases in between. The CDR3 sequence is 14 residues long. Germline CDR1 SGHDT, CDR2 YYEEEE. CDR3 DNA sequence: TGTGCCAGCGCCCCTTGGGGCGGGGCCTACGAGCAGTACTTC. It codes for CASAPWGGAYEQYF.

The chain joins TRBV3-1 (or the pseudogene TRBV3-2) to TRBJ1-3; D gene uncertain. Deletions cut 0 bases from V and 14 bases from J, with 8 bases between. Germline-derived CDR1 and CDR2 are LGHDT and YNNKEL (reference sequence). The CDR3 is made up of 11 amino acids. CDR3 sequence reads: CASSQDRQVYF. CDR3 in DNA: TGTGCCAGCAGCCAAGATCGGCAGGTATATTTT.

The rearrangement uses TRBV18 and TRBJ1-5, with a tentative D call TRBD1 (5 bases). Trimming took 3 bases from V and 6 from J, leaving 15 bases between them. The CDR3 contains 15 residues. CDR1 is KGHSH and CDR2 is LQKENI in the germline V gene. The CDR3, as DNA: TGTGCCAGCTCACCGCGAAGAGGGGATGGTCAGCCCCAGCATTTT. Protein sequence: CASSPRRGDGQPQHF.

The J gene is TRBJ1-1, the V gene TRBV3-1 (or the pseudogene TRBV3-2), with D possibly matching TRBD1 (5 bases). Trimming stripped 0 bases from V and 1 base from J, with 12 bases between. The germline V gene encodes CDR1 LGHDT and CDR2 YNNKEL (reference sequence). The CDR3 runs 16 residues. The CDR3 loop reads CASSQDGGRGNTEAFF. The DNA for the CDR3 is TGTGCCAGCAGCCAAGACGGGGGGAGAGGGAACACTGAAGCTTTCTTT.

This clone has a handful of counts. This chain joins TRBV9 and TRBJ1-3, with unresolved D. The germline V and J ends were trimmed by 3 bases and 8 bases, with 15 bases remaining between them. The length of the CDR3 is 14 residues. Germline CDR1 SGDLS, CDR2 YYNGEE. The CDR3 DNA follows: TGTGCCAGCAGCGAGCGGCAGGCTAGGGACACCATATATTTT. Its translation is CASSERQARDTIYF.

This clone was detected once. The CDR3 loop reads CASSLVLASDEQFF. In nucleotides, the CDR3 is TGTGCCAGCAGCTTGGTTCTAGCATCCGATGAGCAGTTCTTC. The chain joins TRBV5-5 to TRBJ2-1, with D maybe TRBD2 (5 bases). Looked up from germline, CDR1 is SGHKS and CDR2 is YYEKEE (reference sequence). This CDR3 region has 14 residues. V dropped 0 bases and J dropped 8 bases, with 12 bases sitting between them.

The J gene is TRBJ2-1, the V gene TRBV6-2 or TRBV6-3; D gene ambiguous. V was cut by 5 bases and J by 5 bases, with 10 bases left in between. The germline V gene has CDR1 MNHEY and CDR2 SVGEGT. The CDR3 has 13 amino acids. The CDR3 DNA reads as TGTGCCAGCAGTAACGGCGGCCACAATGAGCAGTTCTTC. It is translated as CASSNGGHNEQFF.

The chain couples TRBV27 to TRBJ1-1; weak D call: TRBD1 (5 bases). Germline CDR1 reads MNHEY; CDR2 reads SMNVEV (reference sequence). Trimming left V 1 base short and J 4 bases short, with 13 bases between. The CDR3 runs 15 residues. The CDR3 bases are TGTGCCAGCAGTTTATTAGCAGGGCGGCCCACTGAAGCTTTCTTT. Translation: CASSLLAGRPTEAFF.

The chain employs TRBV7-8 and TRBJ1-2; no definite D call. Trimming cost V 4 bases and J 6 bases, with 9 bases left between them. The length of the CDR3 is 12 residues. Germline V gene sequence: CDR1 SGHVS, CDR2 FQNEAQ. In nucleotides, the CDR3 is TGTGCCAGCAGCTACTTCACGGATGGCTACACCTTC. Protein sequence: CASSYFTDGYTF.

The chain employs TRBV7-9 and TRBJ2-7, with 15 bases that match TRBD2. The CDR3 runs 18 residues. V shed 5 bases and J 0 bases; nucleotides not matched to a gene: 8. The germline V gene encodes CDR1 SEHNR and CDR2 FQNEAQ (reference sequence). CDR3 sequence: CASSGTSGRSWGSYEQYF. In DNA, the CDR3 is TGTGCCAGCAGCGGGACTAGCGGGAGGTCGTGGGGCTCCTACGAGCAGTACTTC.

V gene TRBV20-1 combines with J gene TRBJ2-1; D gene uncertain. This CDR3 has 10 residues. Germline assignment: CDR1 DFQATT and CDR2 SNEGSKA (reference sequence). V was shortened by 5 bases and J by 6 bases, with 5 bases between the two germline ends. The CDR3 DNA follows: TGCAGTGCTGCCCCCAATGAGCAGTTCTTC. This sequence encodes CSAAPNEQFF.

The genes are TRBV12-2 and TRBJ1-1. TRBV12-2 is a listed pseudogene. This CDR3 is built from 16 residues. In DNA, the CDR3 is TGTGCAAGTCGCTTAGTTTCCCTTGGGGGGAACACTGAAGCTTTCTTT. Translated: CASRLVSLGGNTEAFF.

Only a few counts were recorded for this clone. The chain carries TRBV19 and TRBJ1-1; D gene ambiguous. The V end was cut by 4 bases, the J end by 2 bases, with 8 bases between. The germline CDR1 and CDR2 sequences are LNHDA and SQIVND (reference sequence). CDR3 length: 13 amino acids. The chain's CDR3 is CASSTRFNTEAFF. CDR3 sequence (DNA): TGTGCCAGTAGTACCAGGTTCAACACTGAAGCTTTCTTT.

J is TRBJ2-3 and V is TRBV3-1 (or the pseudogene TRBV3-2), with D tentatively TRBD1 or TRBD2 (6 bases each). Trimming removed 0 bases from V and 0 bases from J, with 10 bases in between. The CDR3 is made up of 16 amino acids. Germline CDR1 reads LGHDT; CDR2 reads YNNKEL (reference sequence). For the CDR3, the DNA is TGTGCCAGCAGCCAAGACGGGGGCTCTAGCACAGATACGCAGTATTTT. It specifies CASSQDGGSSTDTQYF.

V gene TRBV27 combines with J gene TRBJ2-1; 10 positions agree with TRBD2. Germline CDR1 and CDR2: MNHEY and SMNVEV (reference sequence). The trim removed 5 bases at V and 5 bases at J, leaving 6 bases unmatched. There are 15 residues in the CDR3. CDR3 sequence: CASSPRTSGDNEQFF. As DNA, the CDR3 is TGTGCCAGCAGTCCCAGGACTAGCGGCGACAATGAGCAGTTCTTC.

The chain employs TRBV11-2 and TRBJ1-3; tentatively, D is TRBD1 (6 bases). V lost 5 bases to trimming and J lost 1 base, with 12 bases between them. Germline CDR1 reads SGHAT; CDR2 reads FQNNGV. CDR3 size: 15 residues. The CDR3 loop is CASSRTGASGNTIYF. CDR3 in DNA: TGTGCCAGCAGCCGTACGGGGGCTTCTGGAAACACCATATATTTT.

The rearrangement uses TRBV27 and TRBJ2-2; 9 bases agree with TRBD2. Germline V gene sequence: CDR1 MNHEY, CDR2 SMNVEV (reference sequence). The CDR3 runs to 19 residues. V shed 5 bases, J shed 6 bases, and the junction held 19 bases outside the gene matches. The CDR3 DNA follows: TGTGCCAGCAGTCGGTCCCCTGGTAGCGGGAGCGTGACAGCCGGGGAGCTGTTTTTT. It translates to CASSRSPGSGSVTAGELFF.